The 23 T cell receptor beta chains below were found in one sample sequenced in a study of shared clonotypes between healthy human individuals (dated by TCRdb to about 2020). Library prep was done by the immunoSEQ multiplex PCR assay. In its TCRdb copy, this immuneACCESS table keeps in-frame sequences only and misses some clones. Where compared with another copy, unresolved V genes explain less than half of these, and the others have no known cause. A total of about 960,000 clones appear in this sample, around three quarters of them only once. Around 1.4% of the sample belongs to the ten largest clones. Sequences were obtained from memory CD4+ T cells sorted from blood. The meaning of the sample's cell subset or site label: CD45RA-negative fraction. These receptors were collected from a man aged 18 to 30 in good health.

This clone has more than one count but fewer than ten. The chain carries TRBV11-2 and TRBJ2-2; D gene unclear. Germline CDR1 reads SGHAT; CDR2 reads FQNNGV. Trimming took off 0 bases at V and 3 bases at J, with 8 bases between the two ends. The CDR3 length is 15 residues. Here the CDR3 reads CASSLDLRDTGELFF. CDR3 DNA sequence: TGTGCCAGCAGCTTAGATCTACGGGACACCGGGGAGCTGTTTTTT.

The CDR3 region has the DNA TGTGCCAGCAGCAGGGACGGTAGCAATCAGCCCCAGCATTTT. Amino acid sequence: CASSRDGSNQPQHF. The gene calls are TRBV27 and TRBJ1-5; D may be TRBD1 (5 bases). CDR1 is MNHEY and CDR2 is SMNVEV in the germline V gene (reference sequence). V lost 6 bases to trimming and J lost 0 bases, with 9 bases between them. The CDR3 covers 14 residues.

In regard to this clone: One end of the junction is discordant with germline, which a read error may explain. This chain joins TRBV7-7 and TRBJ2-2, with 16 bases identical to TRBD2. This CDR3 comprises 18 residues. Germline-derived CDR1 and CDR2 are SSHAT and FNYEAQ (reference sequence). The CDR3 DNA is TGTGCTAGCAGCCCAGGGACTAGCGGGAGGGCGAGAACCGGGGAGCTGTTTTTT. This gives the protein CASSPGTSGRARTGELFF.

CDR3 nucleotide sequence: TGTGCCAGCAGCTTGGTGCCGGACAGGACCAATGAGCAGTTCTTC. Translated: CASSLVPDRTNEQFF. This sequence joins TRBV5-4 and TRBJ2-1; the match to TRBD1 covers 7 bases. CDR1 is SGHNT, CDR2 YYREEE, per germline (reference sequence). The CDR3 length is 15 residues. V trimming: 0 bases; J trimming: 6 bases; junction bases outside the gene matches: 6.

Note on this clone: The sample holds other DNA sequences that translate to the same CDR3. The CDR3, as DNA: TGTGCCAGCAGCGTAGCTAATGAGCAGTTCTTC. Translation gives CASSVANEQFF. This chain connects TRBV9 to TRBJ2-1; D is unclear. V was shortened by 0 bases and J by 7 bases, with 2 bases between the two germline ends. CDR1 is SGDLS, CDR2 YYNGEE, per germline. The CDR3 extends over 11 amino acids.

The DNA of the CDR3 is TGCGCCAGCAGCTTGAACGTGGGAGGAGGAAACACCATATATTTT. This encodes CASSLNVGGGNTIYF. This chain connects TRBV5-1 to TRBJ1-3; D ambiguous. Between the trimmed V and J ends, which lost 1 base and 4 bases, there was a span of 12 bases. The germline V gene has CDR1 SGHRS and CDR2 YFSETQ. The CDR3 runs 15 residues.

This rearrangement joins TRBV6-5 to TRBJ1-6; D is undetermined. Trimming removed 2 bases at V and 8 bases at J, with 10 bases between. This CDR3 region has 14 residues. The germline V gene encodes CDR1 MNHEY and CDR2 SVGAGI. CDR3 sequence (DNA): TGTGCCAGCAGTTACCAAGGGTTGGATTCACCCCTCCACTTT. As protein: CASSYQGLDSPLHF.

This chain joins TRBV21-1 and TRBJ1-3; the D call TRBD1 from the table was never checked on the DNA. TRBV21-1 is a listed pseudogene. The CDR3 contains 19 residues. CDR3 in DNA: TGTGCCAGCAGCAAGTGTCACAGGGTATGCCGGAGTCCTGGAAACACCATATATTTT. Its translation is CASSKCHRVCRSPGNTIYF.

The V and J genes are TRBV19 and TRBJ1-4, with TRBD1 as a possible D gene (6 bases). Trimming pared 4 bases from V and 4 bases from J, leaving 13 bases between. This CDR3 has 15 amino acids. Germline V gene sequence: CDR1 LNHDA, CDR2 SQIVND (reference sequence). CDR3 region: CASSTDRPINEKLFF. CDR3 nucleotide sequence: TGTGCCAGTAGTACAGACAGGCCCATTAATGAAAAACTGTTTTTT.

The V and J genes are TRBV5-1 and TRBJ2-3, with D unresolved. Trimming removed 6 bases at V and 0 bases at J, with 11 bases between. Germline CDR1 is SGHRS and CDR2 is YFSETQ. This CDR3 contains 14 residues. The CDR3 is CASTPDGSTDTQYF. DNA of the CDR3: TGCGCCAGCACCCCGGACGGAAGCACAGATACGCAGTATTTT.

The sample holds a few counts of this clone. The CDR3 is CASSQRDRPGTF. The CDR3 DNA follows: TGTGCCAGCAGCCAAAGGGACCGCCCGGGCACCTTC. The chain has TRBV14 and TRBJ1-2, with a possible D match to TRBD1 (5 bases). The CDR3 sequence is 12 residues long. Trimming stripped 2 bases from V and 13 bases from J, with 14 bases between. The V gene's germline CDR1 is SGHDN and CDR2 FVKESK.

The chain couples TRBV11-2 to TRBJ2-1, with 11 bases matching TRBD1. Trimming at V came to 4 bases and at J to 7 bases, leaving 3 bases not matched to a gene. The CDR3 consists of 14 residues. Germline-derived CDR1 and CDR2 are SGHAT and FQNNGV. Here the CDR3 DNA reads TGTGCCAGCAGCTGGGACAGGGGGATGAATGAGCAGTTCTTC. It is translated as CASSWDRGMNEQFF.

The V call is TRBV6-6, the J call TRBJ2-7; D might be TRBD1 or TRBD2, each matching 6 bases. The CDR3 length is 16 residues. V gave up 2 bases and J gave up 2 bases, with 16 bases separating them. Germline V lookup: CDR1 MNHNY, CDR2 SVGAGI (reference sequence). CDR3 in amino acids: CASSYRAGGGPYEQYF. The CDR3 region has the DNA TGTGCCAGCAGTTACCGCGCTGGAGGGGGTCCCTACGAGCAGTACTTC.

This chain connects TRBV7-3 to TRBJ2-7; D not resolved. Germline lookup yields CDR1 SGHTA and CDR2 FQGTGA. Deletions cut 6 bases from V and 3 bases from J, with 12 bases between. The CDR3 loop spans 13 amino acids. In DNA, the CDR3 is TGTGCCAGCAGTCCCTCGAGCAACTACGAGCAGTACTTC. It translates to CASSPSSNYEQYF.

In its sample, this clone was seen a few times. The rearrangement joins TRBV19 to TRBJ2-7; 12 bases fit TRBD2. Germline loops: CDR1 LNHDA, CDR2 SQIVND (reference sequence). This CDR3 is 14 amino acids long. The junction had 2 bases not matched to a gene; V was cut back by 4 bases and J by 4 bases. CDR3 sequence (DNA): TGTGCCAGTAGTACAACTAGCGGGGGGTACGAGCAGTACTTC. This translates into CASSTTSGGYEQYF.

The V call is TRBV6-5, the J call TRBJ2-5, with TRBD1 matching 9 bases. The germline CDR1 and CDR2 sequences are MNHEY and SVGAGI. V shed 9 bases and J 5 bases; nucleotides not matched to a gene: 7. The CDR3 runs to 13 residues. CDR3 sequence: CARLSTGGETQYF. The CDR3 DNA is TGTGCCAGATTATCGACAGGGGGGGAGACCCAGTACTTC.

This clone was picked up a small number of times. The V call is TRBV10-3, the J call TRBJ2-2; a weak D match, TRBD1 (11 bases). The CDR3 is made up of 21 amino acids. V gave up 6 bases and J gave up 1 base, with 30 bases separating them. The germline V gene has CDR1 ENHRY and CDR2 SYGVKD. CDR3 protein: CAIRRTGGIGLAGVNTGELFF. CDR3 sequence (DNA): TGTGCCATCAGACGGACAGGGGGCATAGGTCTAGCGGGAGTGAACACCGGGGAGCTGTTTTTT.

The table lists this clone with a few counts. The chain has TRBV30 and TRBJ1-5; TRBD1 matches at 7 bases. Germline V CDR1 and CDR2: GTSNPN, SVGIG (reference sequence). With 1 base clipped from V and 8 bases from J, the junction kept 8 bases outside the gene matches. The CDR3 is 14 amino acids. CDR3 coding DNA: TGTGCCTGGAGTGGGGCAGGGGGAAAAGAGCCCCAGCATTTT. Residues: CAWSGAGGKEPQHF.

This chain connects TRBV20-1 to TRBJ2-7; D is unresolved. Germline CDR1 DFQATT, CDR2 SNEGSKA (reference sequence). This CDR3 is built from 11 residues. Trimming took off 7 bases at V and 2 bases at J, with 9 bases between the two ends. CDR3 nucleotide sequence: TGCAGTGGGACGGACCCCTACGAGCAGTACTTC. Its translation: CSGTDPYEQYF.

The chain links TRBV2 to TRBJ1-4, with 9 bases lining up with TRBD1. From germline, CDR1 is SNHLY and CDR2 FYNNEI. The ends lost 3 bases at V and 7 bases at J; junction bases unmatched: 6. The CDR3 loop spans 15 amino acids. The CDR3 coding sequence is TGTGCCAGCAGTGATAGCGCGACAGGGGGTGAAAAACTGTTTTTT. This encodes CASSDSATGGEKLFF.

This chain joins TRBV6-1 and TRBJ1-3, with 12 bases identical to TRBD1. The V and J ends lost 10 bases and 2 bases, in that order; junction bases with no gene match: 3. Germline assignment: CDR1 MNHNS and CDR2 SASEGT. The CDR3 has 14 amino acids. CDR3 sequence (DNA): TGTGCCACCGGGGACAGGGGGCCTGGAAACACCATATATTTT. Its translation: CATGDRGPGNTIYF.

This chain uses TRBV28 with TRBJ2-5; TRBD2 matches 12 bases. The CDR3 spans 16 residues. Germline-derived CDR1 and CDR2 are MDHEN and SYDVKM. The V gene end was trimmed by 6 bases and the J gene end by 1 base; junction bases not matched to a gene: 6. The CDR3 here is CASSITLAGGQETQYF. CDR3 DNA: TGTGCCAGCAGCATTACACTAGCGGGGGGCCAAGAGACCCAGTACTTC.

This clone has a count of ten or more. This chain connects TRBV27 to TRBJ2-7, with 8 positions matching TRBD2. Germline loops: CDR1 MNHEY, CDR2 SMNVEV (reference sequence). There are 15 residues in the CDR3. The V and J ends lost 6 bases and 2 bases, in that order; junction bases with no gene match: 9. CDR3 sequence (DNA): TGTGCCAGCAGCCAAGGGGGACTAGTTCCCTACGAGCAGTACTTC. Protein sequence: CASSQGGLVPYEQYF.